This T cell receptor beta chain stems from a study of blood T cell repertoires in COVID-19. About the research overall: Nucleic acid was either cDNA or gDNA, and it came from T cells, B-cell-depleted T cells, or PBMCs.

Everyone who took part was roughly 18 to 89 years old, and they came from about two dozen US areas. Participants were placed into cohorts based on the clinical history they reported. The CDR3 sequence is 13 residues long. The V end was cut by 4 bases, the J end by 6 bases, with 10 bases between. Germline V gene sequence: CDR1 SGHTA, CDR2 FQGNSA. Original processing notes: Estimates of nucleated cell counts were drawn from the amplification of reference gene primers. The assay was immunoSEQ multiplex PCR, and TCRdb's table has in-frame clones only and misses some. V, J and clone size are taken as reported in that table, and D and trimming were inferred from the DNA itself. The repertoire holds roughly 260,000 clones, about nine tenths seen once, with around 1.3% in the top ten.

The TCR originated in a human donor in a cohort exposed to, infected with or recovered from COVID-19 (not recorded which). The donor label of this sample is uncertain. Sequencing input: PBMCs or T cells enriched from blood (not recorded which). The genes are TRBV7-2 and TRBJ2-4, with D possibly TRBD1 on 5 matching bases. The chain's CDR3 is CASSSRQINIQYF. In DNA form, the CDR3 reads TGTGCCAGCAGCTCCAGACAGATAAACATTCAGTACTTC. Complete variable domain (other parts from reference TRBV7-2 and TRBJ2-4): GAGVSQSPSNKVTEKGKDVELRCDPISGHTALYWYRQSLGQGLEFLIYFQGNSAPDKSGLPSDRFSAERTGGSVSTLTIQRTQQEDSAVYLCASSSRQINIQYFGAGTRLSVL.